What follows are 12 T cell receptor beta chains derived from one specimen sequenced in a study of breast tumors, draining lymph nodes, adjacent tissues. Breast cancer patients provided tissue from their axillary draining lymph nodes. TCRdb reprocessed the multiplex PCR reads via MiXCR and lists one record per CDR3 protein. The sample includes under 250,000 distinct CDR3 sequences, approximately 30% seen only once; the top ten take around 1.4%. Sequencing used axillary lymph node tissue. Receptor source: a female donor with breast cancer. Some clones in this sample may be carry-over from other donors' samples.

In this sample, this clonotype turned up a few times. This may arise from a read error, as a much more abundant clone is one base away. The chain combines TRBV6-6 with TRBJ1-3; D ambiguous. CDR3 length equals 17 residues. Germline V gives CDR1 MNHNY, CDR2 SVGAGI (reference sequence). The CDR3, as DNA: TGTGCCAGCAGTCACTCAGTGGCTGCCTCTCGTGGAAACACCATATATTTT. Amino acid sequence: CASSHSVAASRGNTIYF.

This clonotype occurred a few times. V usage is TRBV7-6 and J usage is TRBJ1-6, with 7 nucleotides matching TRBD1. V shed 4 bases and J 8 bases; nucleotides not matched to a gene: 5. Germline CDR1 reads SGHVS; CDR2 reads FNYEAQ. The length of the CDR3 is 14 residues. The DNA for the CDR3 is TGTGCCAGCAGCTCCGGGACAGAGGATTCACCCCTCCACTTT. Residues: CASSSGTEDSPLHF. The full variable domain, rest sourced from reference TRBV7-6 and TRBJ1-6, is GAGVSQSPRYKVTKRGQDVALRCDPISGHVSLYWYRQALGQGPEFLTYFNYEAQQDKSGLPNDRFSAERPEGSISTLTIQRTEQRDSAMYRCASSSGTEDSPLHFGNGTRLTVT.

In this sample, this clonotype turned up many times. The rearrangement links TRBV2 to TRBJ2-7; D possibly corresponds to TRBD1 (6 bases). V lost 4 bases to trimming and J lost 5 bases, with 9 bases between them. CDR3 length equals 12 residues. Germline CDR1 SNHLY, CDR2 FYNNEI. CDR3: CASSGNRDEQYF. The CDR3 DNA is TGTGCCAGCAGTGGGAACAGGGACGAGCAGTACTTC.

This clonotype appeared many times. The chain links TRBV30 to TRBJ2-7; 8 positions match TRBD2. Per germline, CDR1 GTSNPN and CDR2 SVGIG (reference sequence). This CDR3 has 15 residues. Germline trimming cut 4 bases from V and 0 bases from J; bases unmatched to any gene: 8. CDR3 loop: CAWTPPSGSSYEQYF. CDR3 in DNA: TGTGCCTGGACCCCCCCGAGCGGGAGCTCCTACGAGCAGTACTTC. Filled out from reference TRBV30 and TRBJ2-7, the complete variable domain reads SQTIHQWPATLVQPVGSPLSLECTVEGTSNPNLYWYRQAAGRGLQLLFYSVGIGQISSEVPQNLSASRPQDRQFILSSKKLLLSDSGFYLCAWTPPSGSSYEQYFGPGTRLTVT.

This clonotype was observed a handful of times. This may stem from a read error, because a much larger clone lies one nucleotide away. V usage is TRBV11-3 and J usage is TRBJ2-7; the D is unclear. Trimming took off 3 bases at V and 5 bases at J, with 14 bases between the two ends. This CDR3 region has 14 residues. Germline CDR1 reads SGHNT; CDR2 reads YENEEA. The DNA for the CDR3 is TGTGCCAGCAGCTTTTTTGCGGCAGCGAACGAGCAGTACTTC. Its protein is CASSFFAAANEQYF. Full variable domain (outside the CDR3, taken from reference TRBV11-3 and TRBJ2-7): EAGVVQSPRYKIIEKKQPVAFWCNPISGHNTLYWYLQNLGQGPELLIRYENEEAVDDSQLPKDRFSAERLKGVDSTLKIQPAELGDSAVYLCASSFFAAANEQYFGPGTRLTVT.

This clonotype was detected only once. V gene TRBV11-2 combines with J gene TRBJ2-7, with 9 bases matching TRBD2. V trimming: 0 bases; J trimming: 3 bases; junction bases outside the gene matches: 6. Germline V gene sequence: CDR1 SGHAT, CDR2 FQNNGV. The CDR3 is made up of 16 amino acids. CDR3 protein: CASSLDHSGSIYEQYF. The CDR3 nucleotides read TGTGCCAGCAGCTTAGACCATAGCGGGAGTATCTACGAGCAGTACTTC.

The rearrangement joins TRBV4-1 to TRBJ2-7, with 15 bases that match TRBD2. The trim removed 4 bases at V and 5 bases at J, leaving 6 bases unmatched. CDR3 length: 16 residues. Germline CDR1 and CDR2: MGHRA and YSYEKL. CDR3 coding DNA: TGCGCCAGCAGCCCGGGGACTAGCGGGAGGCCCAACGAGCAGTACTTC. This codes for CASSPGTSGRPNEQYF.

The J gene is TRBJ2-7, the V gene TRBV18; 7 bases match TRBD1. The CDR3 has 16 residues. The junction had 13 bases not matched to a gene; V was cut back by 5 bases and J by 3 bases. Germline CDR1 KGHSH, CDR2 LQKENI. The DNA of the CDR3 is TGTGCCAGCTCAATAGGACAGGAAAATTACCTCTACGAGCAGTACTTC. This sequence encodes CASSIGQENYLYEQYF.

At least ten counts were recorded for this clonotype. The chain joins TRBV15 to TRBJ1-2, with 11 bases matching TRBD1. Germline CDR1 is LNHNV and CDR2 is YYDKDF (reference sequence). J gave up 8 bases and V 3 bases, and 11 bases lay outside the gene matches. CDR3 size: 16 residues. This chain's CDR3 is CATSRAPGTGGDGYTF. CDR3 DNA: TGTGCCACCAGCAGGGCCCCCGGGACAGGGGGGGACGGCTACACCTTC.

This clonotype was observed a handful of times. A much bigger clone sits one base away, suggesting this may be a read error. Lacking the conserved final phenylalanine or tryptophan, this CDR3 likely reflects a read error. The genes are TRBV20-1 and TRBJ2-1; D not certain. CDR1 is DFQATT and CDR2 is SNEGSKA in the germline V gene (reference sequence). CDR3 length equals 10 residues. With 3 bases removed from V and 7 bases from J, the gap between germline ends came to 4 bases. Here the CDR3 DNA reads TGCAGTGCTAGCGTGAATGAGCAGTTCTCC. This codes for CSASVNEQFS.

As to this clonotype: This may arise from a read error, as a much more abundant clone is one base away. The chain joins TRBV7-3 to TRBJ2-1; no definite D call. CDR3 size: 15 residues. CDR1 is SGHTA and CDR2 is FQGTGA in the germline V gene. CDR3 in DNA: TGTGCCAGCAGCTTCGGTCCGGGTCCTTACAATGAGCAGCTCTTC. It translates to CASSFGPGPYNEQLF.

The CDR3 is CASRLPQGHTDTQYF. The DNA of the CDR3 is TGTGCCAGCAGACTACCACAGGGGCACACAGATACGCAGTATTTT. The chain has TRBV28 and TRBJ2-3, with TRBD1 identical over 7 bases. The CDR3 covers 15 residues. Germline-derived CDR1 and CDR2 are MDHEN and SYDVKM. The V gene end was trimmed by 6 bases and the J gene end by 2 bases; junction bases not matched to a gene: 8.